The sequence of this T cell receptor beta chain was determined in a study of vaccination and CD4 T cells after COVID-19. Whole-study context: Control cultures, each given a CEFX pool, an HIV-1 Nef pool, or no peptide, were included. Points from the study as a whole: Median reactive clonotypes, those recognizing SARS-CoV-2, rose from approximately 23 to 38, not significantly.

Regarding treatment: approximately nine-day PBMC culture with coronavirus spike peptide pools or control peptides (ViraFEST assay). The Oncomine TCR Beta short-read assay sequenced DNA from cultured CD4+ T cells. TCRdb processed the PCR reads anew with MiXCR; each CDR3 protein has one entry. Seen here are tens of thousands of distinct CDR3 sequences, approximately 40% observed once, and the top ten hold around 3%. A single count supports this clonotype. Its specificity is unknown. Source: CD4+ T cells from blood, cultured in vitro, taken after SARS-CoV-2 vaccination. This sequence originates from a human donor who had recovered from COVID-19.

The CDR3 DNA follows: TGTGCCAGCAGCCCCAGCGGGACCCACGAGAATCAGCCCCAGCATTTT. Its protein is CASSPSGTHENQPQHF. The chain combines TRBV9 with TRBJ1-5, with D maybe TRBD1 (5 bases). The CDR3 extends over 16 amino acids. Germline V lookup: CDR1 SGDLS, CDR2 YYNGEE. V lost 4 bases and J 4 bases, leaving 18 bases between the germline ends. The complete variable domain, with remaining parts taken from reference TRBV9 and TRBJ1-5, reads DSGVTQTPKHLITATGQRVTLRCSPRSGDLSVYWYQQSLDQGLQFLIQYYNGEERAKGNILERFSAQQFPDLHSELNLSSLELGDSALYFCASSPSGTHENQPQHFGDGTRLSIL.